This entry features one TCR beta chain sequence. The data were obtained in a study of T-cell reconstitution after alpha-beta-depleted transplantation in children. The CDR3 length is 16 residues. The V gene's germline CDR1 is SGHRS and CDR2 YFSETQ. The ends were cut back, 1 base at V and 5 bases at J, with 16 bases in the middle. Unique molecular identifiers were incorporated during preparation of the TCRbeta library. TCRdb ran MiXCR on the PCR reads and lists one entry per CDR3 protein. The sample contains hundreds of thousands of distinct CDR3 sequences, 13% of which appear only once. The sample here was PBMCs, taken from the stem cell graft. The receptor comes from a human donor who donated a stem cell graft to a child with Fanconi anemia. V usage is TRBV5-1 and J usage is TRBJ2-1; D is unresolved. The CDR3 coding sequence is TGCGCCAGCAGCTTGAGACCGCCTTCGGACCACAATGAGCAGTTCTTC. Translating it yields CASSLRPPSDHNEQFF.